This is a list of T cell receptor beta chains from one sample in a study of T cell responses to AZD1222 COVID-19 vaccine. TCRdb's table, derived via immunoSEQ multiplex PCR, lists solely in-frame clones and lacks some. The sample holds about 150,000 clones; about 93% are singletons and the top ten take 4% to 6%. Material: peripheral blood, obtained on day 0 of AZD1222 vaccination. The origin of the receptors is an adult in good health. Both conserved end residues are trimmed from each CDR3.

TRBJ2-5,TRBV20-1,SASAGETQY
TRBJ1-1,TRBV27,ASSLSWGLNTEAF
TRBJ2-3,TRBV7-3,ASSQTSDHTQY
TRBJ2-7,TRBV20-1,SVYGSYEQY
TRBJ1-4,TRBV3-1/TRBV3-2,ASDSHSGTENEKLF
TRBJ2-1,TRBV9,ASSVVAGGLYEQF
TRBJ1-3,TRBV25-1,ASTRSGNTIY
TRBJ1-2,TRBV15,ATSDLYGYT
TRBJ1-1,TRBV19,ASSARGTEAF
TRBJ1-2,TRBV5-1,ASSLAAGRGGYT
TRBJ1-1,TRBV7-8,ASSPGQGPNTEAF